This T cell receptor (beta chain) was identified in a study of OX40 agonist ivuxolimab in advanced cancers. Study results and limitations: Some nonresponders additionally presented with little normalized T-cell clonal expansion. Dose levels from 0.1 to 3.0 mg/kg saw CD4+ and CD8+ blood T cells expand clonally by week 6.

Only in-frame clones appear in the TCRdb table, and some are missing; sequencing was by immunoSEQ multiplex PCR. The sample records more than 80,000 clones, about 90% being singletons. Remarks on this clone: Its antigen is currently unknown.

Here the sequenced sample was CD4+ or CD8+ T cells sorted from blood, taken in a trial of the OX40 agonist ivuxolimab. The source of this sequence is an adult with an advanced solid tumor such as melanoma, head and neck, liver or kidney cancer.

The CDR3 DNA reads as TGTGCTAGTGGTTTGGTACGGTACCTGCGGGGGCGAACCTCTAGCTATGGCTACACCTTC. This gives the protein CASGLVRYLRGRTSSYGYTF. This chain links TRBV12-5 with TRBJ1-2, with D possibly TRBD1 on 6 matching bases. From germline, CDR1 is LGHNT and CDR2 FRNRAP. The CDR3 covers 20 residues. V lost 0 bases and J 4 bases, leaving 27 bases between the germline ends.